Listed here are 7 T cell receptor beta chains from one sample, sequenced in a study of cytomegalovirus exposure and HLA in healthy donors. The PCR had 60 Vbeta and 13 Jbeta primers. TCRdb keeps only in-frame clones here, not all; method: immunoSEQ multiplex PCR. The sample lists more than 150,000 clones, approximately 85% occurring once. The sample consisted of PBMCs. The receptors originated from a man aged 18 to 29 in good health and CMV-seropositive.

The J gene is TRBJ2-7, the V gene TRBV6-6; 8 nucleotides agree with TRBD2. The CDR3 totals 15 residues. Germline V CDR1 and CDR2: MNHNY, SVGAGI (reference sequence). V shed 2 bases, J shed 1 base, and the junction held 4 bases outside the gene matches. CDR3 amino acids: CASSYLGGESYEQYF. Written as DNA, the CDR3 is TGTGCCAGCAGTTACCTCGGGGGGGAATCCTACGAGCAGTACTTC.

This chain links TRBV7-2 with TRBJ2-5; D unclear. The germline CDR1 and CDR2 sequences are SGHTA and FQGNSA. V shed 6 bases and J shed 4 bases, with 27 bases lying between them. The CDR3 spans 18 residues. The CDR3 region has the DNA TGTGCCAGCAGTTGGAGACCTTTAGGTTCCCGTACGGTAGAGACCCAGTACTTC. Translated, it gives CASSWRPLGSRTVETQYF.

J is TRBJ1-3 and V is TRBV29-1; TRBD1 might be the D (5 bases). Deletions cut 4 bases from V and 4 bases from J, with 11 bases between. The CDR3 extends over 13 amino acids. Germline CDR1 SQVTM, CDR2 ANQGSEA. The CDR3, as DNA: TGCAGCGTTGCCGGGACTCTCGGAAACACCATATATTTT. It yields the protein CSVAGTLGNTIYF.

The sample holds one count of this clone. The gene calls are TRBV27 and TRBJ1-3; D unresolved. This CDR3 has 14 residues. V dropped 0 bases and J dropped 0 bases, with 3 bases sitting between them. The germline gives CDR1 MNHEY, CDR2 SMNVEV (reference sequence). This CDR3 reads CASSLSISGNTIYF. CDR3 DNA sequence: TGTGCCAGCAGTTTATCCATCTCTGGAAACACCATATATTTT.

V and J are TRBV6-5 and TRBJ1-2; the D gene is possibly TRBD1 (5 bases). CDR1 and CDR2 (germline): MNHEY, SVGAGI. The CDR3 consists of 14 residues. The V gene lost 6 bases and the J gene lost 2 bases, with 13 bases spanning the gap. The CDR3 DNA is TGTGCCAGCAGCCCCTTACAGGAGAACTATGGCTACACCTTC. Its translation is CASSPLQENYGYTF.

The CDR3 is CASSSLAQGKETQYF. The CDR3 nucleotides are TGTGCCAGCAGCTCACTAGCTCAGGGAAAAGAGACCCAGTACTTC. The gene calls are TRBV5-4 and TRBJ2-5; D might be TRBD2 (6 bases). The CDR3 has 15 residues. Trimming cost V 3 bases and J 3 bases, with 15 bases left between them. CDR1 is SGHNT and CDR2 is YYREEE in the germline V gene (reference sequence).

The chain carries TRBV5-1 and TRBJ1-2; D not resolved. There are 13 residues in the CDR3. CDR1 is SGHRS, CDR2 YFSETQ, per germline. Trimming left V 0 bases short and J 0 bases short, with 3 bases between. Written as DNA, the CDR3 is TGCGCCAGCAGCTTGGCAGCTAACTATGGCTACACCTTC. Translating it yields CASSLAANYGYTF.